This T cell receptor beta chain was recovered during a study of CD8+CD57+ T cells in acquired aplastic anemia. Background on the study: The sorted CD4+ and CD8+ cells yielded an average about 3.5 ug of DNA. The study's findings and limits: Researchers reported that CD8+ Simpson's diversity was not significantly different in patients versus controls.

Genomic DNA constituted the template upon which TCR beta VDJ and CDR3 profiling was performed. Each CDR3 protein is one row after TCRdb ran MiXCR on the reads. The sample shows 400,000 to 500,000 distinct CDR3 sequences, about two thirds of them seen only once. As for this clonotype: The antigen remains undetermined. The junction does not match germline at one end; this may be a read error.

Per the germline V gene, CDR1 is SGDLS and CDR2 is YYNGEE. This CDR3 contains 16 residues. The V call is TRBV9, the J call TRBJ2-2; perhaps D is TRBD1 or TRBD2 (6 bases each). The sample was sorted CD4+, CD8+, or CD8+CD57+ T cells (not recorded which) from PBMCs. The source is a human donor in good health, serving as a control. The CDR3 region is CASSVPSEGGNGELLF. The CDR3 coding sequence is TGTGCCAGCAGCGTCCCCTCAGAAGGGGGGAACGGGGAGCTGTTATTT.